A single sample is the source of the 17 T cell receptor beta chains below, sequenced in a study of neurological immune-mediated disorders. TCRdb analysed the 5' RACE reads with MiXCR anew, one entry per CDR3 protein. In the table there are 25,000 to 30,000 distinct CDR3 sequences, around 6.3% of which are singletons. The sample consisted of PBMCs. The receptors stem from a woman between 50 and 59 years old in good health.

This clonotype was seen at least ten times. The V call is TRBV4-1, the J call TRBJ1-6, with 8 bases aligning to TRBD1. The germline gives CDR1 MGHRA, CDR2 YSYEKL. The CDR3 is 16 residues long. Germline trimming cut 0 bases from V and 5 bases from J; bases unmatched to any gene: 3. The CDR3 DNA is TGCGCCAGCAGCCAAGAAACAGGGGGTAATAATTCACCCCTCCACTTT. It yields the protein CASSQETGGNNSPLHF.

At least ten counts were recorded for this clonotype. This sequence joins TRBV20-1 and TRBJ2-1, with no clear D. Trimming removed 6 bases from V and 14 bases from J, with 17 bases in between. This CDR3 has 11 amino acids. Germline assignment: CDR1 DFQATT and CDR2 SNEGSKA (reference sequence). This CDR3 reads CSAPTPREEFF. The DNA for the CDR3 is TGCAGTGCCCCTACCCCTAGAGAGGAGTTCTTC.

This clonotype has at least ten counts. V and J are TRBV4-2 and TRBJ2-5; D remains unclear. Germline V gives CDR1 LGHNA, CDR2 YNFKEQ. There are 13 residues in the CDR3. V was clipped by 4 bases and J by 0 bases, with 6 bases between them. Here the CDR3 DNA reads TGTGCCAGCAGCCTTGGGGACCAAGAGACCCAGTACTTC. It translates to CASSLGDQETQYF.

This clonotype was picked up many times. V and J are TRBV20-1 and TRBJ1-5, with 7 bases identical to TRBD1. Germline loops: CDR1 DFQATT, CDR2 SNEGSKA (reference sequence). Trimming cost V 5 bases and J 1 base; bases outside gene matches: 2. The CDR3 has 13 residues. The CDR3 DNA reads as TGCAGTGCTGCACAGGGGAGCAATCAGCCCCAGCATTTT. Its protein product is CSAAQGSNQPQHF.

This clonotype showed up many times. This sequence joins TRBV5-1 and TRBJ2-2; D is possibly TRBD1 or TRBD2 (6 bases each). V lost 0 bases and J 0 bases, leaving 12 bases between the germline ends. Germline CDR1 reads SGHRS; CDR2 reads YFSETQ. This CDR3 contains 17 residues. The CDR3 nucleotides read TGCGCCAGCAGCTTGGTTTTGGGGGGCACGAACACCGGGGAGCTGTTTTTT. It is translated as CASSLVLGGTNTGELFF.

Notes on this clonotype: A much larger clone sits a single nucleotide away, making a read error possible. J is TRBJ2-1 and V is TRBV20-1, with D uncertain. Deletions cut 3 bases from V and 9 bases from J, with 9 bases between. This CDR3 spans 11 amino acids. Germline loops: CDR1 DFQATT, CDR2 SNEGSKA (reference sequence). CDR3 coding DNA: TGCAGTGCTAGGACGAGATCTGAGCAGTTCTTC. It specifies CSARTRSEQFF.

Ten or more counts support this clonotype. The chain combines TRBV18 with TRBJ2-1, with D possibly TRBD1 on 5 matching bases. Germline CDR1 is KGHSH and CDR2 is LQKENI. V was shortened by 0 bases and J by 8 bases, with 17 bases between the two germline ends. The length of the CDR3 is 16 residues. Written as DNA, the CDR3 is TGTGCCAGCTCACCACCTACAGGAACCGTCCCCGATGAGCAGTTCTTC. Translating it yields CASSPPTGTVPDEQFF.

This clonotype has a count of ten or more. V is TRBV2 and J is TRBJ2-7, with 7 bases matching TRBD1. V shed 4 bases and J 2 bases; nucleotides not matched to a gene: 2. The CDR3 extends over 13 amino acids. Per the germline V gene, CDR1 is SNHLY and CDR2 is FYNNEI. CDR3 region: CASSGDRAYEQYF. The CDR3 region has the DNA TGTGCCAGCAGTGGCGACAGGGCCTACGAGCAGTACTTC.

This clonotype was found many times. The V call is TRBV7-2, the J call TRBJ2-3; maybe TRBD1 (5 bases). V dropped 1 base and J dropped 0 bases, with 8 bases sitting between them. There are 15 residues in the CDR3. Germline lookup yields CDR1 SGHTA and CDR2 FQGNSA. CDR3 in amino acids: CASSLVGQSTDTQYF. In nucleotides, the CDR3 is TGTGCCAGCAGCTTAGTGGGGCAGAGCACAGATACGCAGTATTTT.

This clonotype has at least ten counts. The chain uses TRBV7-2 and TRBJ1-1; TRBD1 matches at 7 bases. Unmatched junction bases numbered 9, after V lost 4 bases and J lost 4 bases. Germline loops: CDR1 SGHTA, CDR2 FQGNSA. The CDR3 has 15 amino acids. The CDR3 sequence is CASSSNRGGSTEAFF. Here the CDR3 DNA reads TGTGCCAGCAGCTCCAACAGGGGAGGCAGCACTGAAGCTTTCTTT.

This clonotype was recorded at least ten times. The chain recombines TRBV9 with TRBJ2-1, with D possibly TRBD2 on 6 matching bases. The CDR3 covers 16 residues. CDR1 SGDLS and CDR2 YYNGEE come from the germline V gene. V shed 3 bases and J shed 5 bases, with 18 bases lying between them. CDR3 loop: CASSARSRWGDNEQFF. The CDR3 region has the DNA TGTGCCAGCAGCGCCCGATCCCGATGGGGGGACAATGAGCAGTTCTTC.

This clonotype was observed many times. The rearrangement joins TRBV5-1 to TRBJ1-4; 7 bases agree with TRBD1. The CDR3 has 15 residues. The trim removed 0 bases at V and 5 bases at J, leaving 4 bases unmatched. Germline CDR1 reads SGHRS; CDR2 reads YFSETQ. The CDR3, as DNA: TGCGCCAGCAGCTTGGATGGGACAGAGAATGAAAAACTGTTTTTT. It translates to CASSLDGTENEKLFF.

Ten or more counts support this clonotype. The chain links TRBV14 to TRBJ2-5; the match to TRBD1 covers 9 bases. CDR3 size: 19 residues. Trimming at V came to 4 bases and at J to 0 bases, leaving 15 bases not matched to a gene. Germline V gene data show CDR1 as SGHDN and CDR2 as FVKESK. CDR3 protein: CASSPGQGNQKSNQETQYF. CDR3 DNA: TGTGCCAGCAGCCCGGGACAGGGAAACCAAAAGTCCAACCAAGAGACCCAGTACTTC.

This clonotype was recorded at least ten times. The rearrangement joins TRBV20-1 to TRBJ1-5, with TRBD1 identical over 8 bases. The CDR3 consists of 14 residues. Germline CDR1 DFQATT, CDR2 SNEGSKA (reference sequence). Unmatched junction bases numbered 7, after V lost 7 bases and J lost 2 bases. The CDR3: CSVPGGRGNQPQHF. The DNA of the CDR3 is TGCAGTGTTCCAGGGGGCAGGGGCAATCAGCCCCAGCATTTT.

This clonotype was recorded at least ten times. The genes are TRBV9 and TRBJ2-3, with D perhaps TRBD1 or TRBD2 (6 bases each). Germline values: CDR1 SGDLS, CDR2 YYNGEE. This CDR3 is 16 amino acids long. The V and J ends lost 4 bases and 2 bases respectively, with 17 bases between them. Here the CDR3 DNA reads TGTGCCAGCAGCCTAAACTCGGGGGCCTTCACAGATACGCAGTATTTT. Amino acids: CASSLNSGAFTDTQYF.

This clonotype was seen ten or more times. The chain joins TRBV25-1 to TRBJ2-2; 8 positions match TRBD1. This CDR3 contains 14 residues. V shed 6 bases and J 2 bases; nucleotides not matched to a gene: 2. Germline CDR1 MGHDK, CDR2 SYGVNS. The CDR3 DNA reads TGTGCCAGCAGAGGACAGGGAAACACCGGGGAGCTGTTTTTT. Protein product: CASRGQGNTGELFF.

This clonotype was counted at least ten times. The chain employs TRBV18 and TRBJ1-3; D is uncertain. Germline V CDR1 and CDR2: KGHSH, LQKENI. The CDR3 loop spans 15 amino acids. V was cut by 3 bases and J by 1 base, with 10 bases left in between. CDR3 in amino acids: CASSPKGVSGNTIYF. For the CDR3, the DNA is TGTGCCAGCTCACCCAAGGGAGTTTCTGGAAACACCATATATTTT.